A selection of T cell receptor beta chains follows, all from one sample in a study of T cell responses to AZD1222 COVID-19 vaccine. Only in-frame clones appear in the TCRdb table, and some are missing; sequencing was by immunoSEQ multiplex PCR. This sample has under 140,000 clones, with 92% found just once. This specimen consisted of peripheral blood, obtained on day 0 of AZD1222 vaccination. The receptors shown here come from an adult in good health. Both conserved end residues are part of each CDR3. Each record gives: V gene, J gene, clone size, D gene, CDR3 protein, CDR3 DNA. D genes are given only for firm matches. Where a row states a size, it is once, few, many or the class of an expanded clone; other rows omit it.

>TRBV11-1|TRBJ1-2|NA|NA
CASSLASGKSNYGYTF
TGTGCCAGCAGCTTGGCGTCCGGGAAGTCTAACTATGGCTACACCTTC
>TRBV12-3/TRBV12-4|TRBJ2-7|NA|NA
CASSLGTNEQYF
TGTGCCAGCAGTTTAGGGACAAACGAGCAGTACTTC
>TRBV11-3|TRBJ1-6|NA|NA
CASTKPGRNSPLHF
TGTGCCAGCACCAAACCGGGACGGAATTCACCCCTCCACTTT
>TRBV12-3/TRBV12-4|TRBJ1-5|NA|TRBD1
CASRPQGIEPQHF
TGTGCCAGCAGGCCACAGGGGATAGAGCCCCAGCATTTT
>TRBV5-1|TRBJ1-1|NA|NA
CASKLGSMNTEAFF
TGCGCCAGCAAACTAGGGTCCATGAACACTGAAGCTTTCTTT
>TRBV7-9|TRBJ2-1|NA|NA
CASSLDRASEQFF
TGTGCCAGCAGCTTAGATCGGGCGAGTGAGCAGTTCTTC
>TRBV7-9|TRBJ1-1|NA|NA
CASSSDGGTEAFF
TGTGCCAGCAGTTCCGATGGAGGCACTGAAGCTTTCTTT
>TRBV6-5|TRBJ1-1|NA|TRBD1
CASKSDRVEAFF
TGTGCCAGCAAGTCCGACAGGGTCGAAGCTTTCTTT
>TRBV6-5|TRBJ1-2|NA|TRBD1
CASKLRQGPYTF
TGTGCCAGCAAACTTCGACAGGGTCCCTACACCTTC
>TRBV19|TRBJ1-2|NA|NA
CASSIERAPPRYTF
TGTGCCAGTAGTATAGAGAGGGCTCCACCTCGCTACACCTTC
>TRBV14|TRBJ1-2|NA|NA
CASSQEGRGYGYTF
TGTGCCAGCAGCCAAGAAGGCAGGGGCTATGGCTACACCTTC
>TRBV30|TRBJ2-5|NA|TRBD2
CAWRRGGMKETQYF
TGTGCCTGGAGGCGGGGGGGGATGAAAGAGACCCAGTACTTC
>TRBV13|TRBJ1-1|NA|NA
CASSPNTEAFF
TGTGCCAGCAGCCCGAACACTGAAGCTTTCTTT
>TRBV6-5|TRBJ1-2|NA|NA
CASSTGTTYGYTF
TGTGCCAGCAGTACCGGGACAACGTATGGCTACACCTTC
>TRBV15|TRBJ1-3|NA|NA
CATSRVFFLTGAEDTIYF
TGTGCCACCAGCAGAGTCTTTTTCCTTACGGGGGCCGAGGACACCATATATTTT
>TRBV19|TRBJ2-2|NA|TRBD1
CASMGQGRTGELFF
TGTGCCAGTATGGGACAGGGAAGGACCGGGGAGCTGTTTTTT
>TRBV5-6|TRBJ2-1|once|TRBD1
CASSSGQAALYNEQFF
TGTGCCAGCAGCAGCGGACAGGCAGCTTTATACAATGAGCAGTTCTTC
>TRBV25-1|TRBJ2-5|NA|NA
CASSNYRGTGETQYF
TGTGCCAGCAGTAACTACCGGGGAACGGGAGAGACCCAGTACTTC
>TRBV5-8|TRBJ1-5|NA|NA
CASSPASGNSNQPQHF
TGTGCCAGCAGCCCGGCTTCGGGGAATAGCAATCAGCCCCAGCATTTT
>TRBV7-9|TRBJ2-6|NA|NA
CASSPGPGSGANVLTF
TGTGCCAGCAGCCCAGGGCCGGGTTCTGGGGCCAACGTCCTGACTTTC
>TRBV12-2|TRBJ2-7|NA|NA
CASRPSESGGVEQYF
TGTGCAAGTCGCCCCTCAGAGAGCGGGGGGGTCGAGCAGTACTTC
>TRBV3-1/TRBV3-2|TRBJ2-3|NA|NA
CASSQVGDTQYF
TGTGCCAGCAGCCAAGTGGGAGATACGCAGTATTTT
>TRBV4-1|TRBJ2-7|NA|NA
CASSQAPSGTSYEQYF
TGCGCCAGCAGCCAAGCTCCCTCCGGGACCTCATACGAGCAGTACTTC
>TRBV28|TRBJ2-7|once|NA
CASSLQDSYEQYF
TGTGCCAGCAGTTTGCAGGACTCCTACGAGCAGTACTTC
>TRBV15|TRBJ2-7|NA|NA
CATSRDRSQAVGYEQYF
TGTGCCACCAGCAGAGATCGGTCTCAGGCCGTAGGCTACGAGCAGTACTTC
>TRBV2|TRBJ1-4|NA|NA
CASRSTGRNEKLFF
TGTGCCAGCAGGTCCACGGGGAGAAATGAAAAACTGTTTTTT
>TRBV19|TRBJ1-6|NA|NA
CASSIGGAPLHF
TGTGCCAGTAGTATAGGGGGGGCACCCCTCCACTTT
>TRBV6-2/TRBV6-3|TRBJ2-7|once|NA
CASSSRWSGSSYEQYF
TGTGCCAGCAGTTCGCGGTGGTCGGGGAGCTCCTACGAGCAGTACTTC
>TRBV2|TRBJ1-1|NA|NA
CASTGQQNTEAFF
TGTGCCAGCACAGGGCAGCAGAACACTGAAGCTTTCTTT
>TRBV15|TRBJ1-2|NA|NA
CATSREGREDYGYTF
TGTGCCACCAGCAGAGAGGGCAGGGAGGACTATGGCTACACCTTC
>TRBV9|TRBJ2-1|NA|NA
CASSGAISSNEQFF
TGTGCCAGCAGCGGGGCCATATCCTCAAATGAGCAGTTCTTC
>TRBV6-5|TRBJ1-1|NA|TRBD1
CASINRDRGGTEAFF
TGTGCCAGCATTAACCGGGACAGGGGTGGTACTGAAGCTTTCTTT
>TRBV28|TRBJ1-1|NA|TRBD1
CASSSHGTANTEAFF
TGTGCCAGCAGTTCTCACGGGACAGCGAACACTGAAGCTTTCTTT
>TRBV6-6|TRBJ1-5|once|TRBD1
CASSPTGRNRGWQPQHF
TGTGCCAGCAGTCCAACGGGCCGTAACAGGGGTTGGCAGCCCCAGCATTTT
>TRBV29-1|TRBJ1-1|NA|NA
CTSGGSTEAFF
TGCACCAGTGGAGGGAGCACTGAAGCTTTCTTT
>TRBV18|TRBJ1-2|NA|TRBD1
CASSPIGTGANYGYTF
TGTGCCAGCTCACCAATCGGGACAGGGGCTAACTATGGCTACACCTTC
>TRBV28|TRBJ1-3|NA|NA
CASSLSGANSGNTIYF
TGTGCCAGCAGTTTATCCGGAGCGAACTCTGGAAACACCATATATTTT
>TRBV11-1|TRBJ1-2|NA|NA
CASSLSDSAGYGYTF
TGTGCCAGCAGCTTGTCCGACAGCGCGGGCTATGGCTACACCTTC
>TRBV7-2|TRBJ2-1|NA|NA
CASRKTQAINEQFF
TGTGCCAGCAGAAAGACGCAGGCTATCAATGAGCAGTTCTTC
>TRBV5-8|TRBJ1-1|NA|NA
CASSLRGYTEAFF
TGTGCCAGCAGCTTGAGGGGTTACACTGAAGCTTTCTTT
>TRBV7-6|TRBJ2-2|NA|NA
CASSLGGRLNTGELFF
TGTGCCAGCAGCTTAGGAGGCAGGTTGAACACCGGGGAGCTGTTTTTT
>TRBV5-6|TRBJ1-1|NA|NA
CASRGPLNTEAFF
TGTGCCAGCAGGGGGCCATTGAACACTGAAGCTTTCTTT
>TRBV10-2|TRBJ1-1|NA|NA
CASREVGLNTEAFF
TGCGCCAGCAGGGAAGTGGGATTGAACACTGAAGCTTTCTTT
>TRBV7-9|TRBJ1-3|NA|NA
CASSPRTSSGNTIYF
TGTGCCAGCAGCCCGAGGACGTCCAGTGGAAACACCATATATTTT
>TRBV10-3|TRBJ2-5|NA|TRBD1
CAISQDRGRETQYF
TGTGCCATCAGTCAGGACAGGGGGAGAGAGACCCAGTACTTC
>TRBV4-1|TRBJ2-7|NA|TRBD2
CASSQYAYGTSGGLLSYEQYF
TGCGCCAGCAGCCAATACGCCTATGGGACTAGCGGGGGCTTACTCTCCTACGAGCAGTACTTC
>TRBV29-1|TRBJ2-5|NA|NA
CSVEDWGAKETQYF
TGCAGCGTTGAAGATTGGGGGGCGAAGGAGACCCAGTACTTC
>TRBV7-9|TRBJ1-6|NA|NA
CASSLPGGSPLHF
TGTGCCAGCAGCCTTCCTGGGGGCTCACCCCTCCACTTT
>TRBV28|TRBJ1-6|NA|TRBD1
CASTKTGRRNSPLHF
TGTGCCAGCACAAAGACAGGGCGGAGGAATTCACCCCTCCACTTT
>TRBV5-4|TRBJ2-5|NA|NA
CASSFQGRETQYF
TGTGCCAGCAGCTTTCAGGGGCGAGAGACCCAGTACTTC
>TRBV6-6|TRBJ1-5|NA|NA
CASSGGGYQPQHF
TGTGCCAGCAGTGGGGGGGGTTATCAGCCCCAGCATTTT
>TRBV19|TRBJ1-1|NA|NA
CASSSWTGDTEAFF
TGTGCCAGTAGTAGCTGGACCGGGGACACTGAAGCTTTCTTT
>TRBV6-5|TRBJ1-1|NA|NA
CASSYEGASDTEAFF
TGTGCCAGCAGTTACGAAGGGGCGAGTGATACTGAAGCTTTCTTT
>TRBV9|TRBJ2-1|NA|TRBD1
CASSVVGTGINEQFF
TGTGCCAGCAGCGTAGTTGGGACAGGGATCAATGAGCAGTTCTTC
>TRBV2|TRBJ2-4|NA|TRBD2
CASGMGGKLVKNIQYF
TGTGCCAGCGGTATGGGGGGGAAGCTAGTCAAAAACATTCAGTACTTC
>TRBV3-1/TRBV3-2|TRBJ2-5|NA|TRBD1
CASSRPGGTGLSGETQYF
TGTGCCAGCAGCCGGCCCGGCGGGACAGGGTTGTCTGGAGAGACCCAGTACTTC
>TRBV6-1|TRBJ1-6|NA|TRBD1
CASSEGTDTPLHF
TGTGCCAGCAGTGAGGGGACAGACACACCCCTCCACTTT
>TRBV2|TRBJ1-2|NA|TRBD1
CASSPDRGERGYTF
TGTGCCAGCAGCCCGGACAGGGGGGAACGGGGCTACACCTTC
>TRBV4-2|TRBJ2-5|NA|NA
CASSRTGAEGQETQYF
TGTGCCAGCAGCCGAACCGGGGCCGAGGGGCAAGAGACCCAGTACTTC